This TCR beta chain was profiled in a study of cytomegalovirus exposure and HLA in healthy donors. Of note for this clone: The antigen is not known.

Findings and caveats of the study: There were about 160 TCR beta chains listed as cytomegalovirus-associated. Within the data, a cluster of highly shared sequence variants was likely a sequencing artifact.

This PCR relied on a set of 60 Vbeta primers and 13 Jbeta primers. Produced via immunoSEQ multiplex PCR; TCRdb's table is partial and in-frame only. The table shows about 90,000 clones, with less than 65% occurring only once. The CDR3 is 14 amino acids. Trimming took off 6 bases at V and 4 bases at J, with 13 bases between the two ends. CDR1 and CDR2 from the germline V gene are MNHEY and SVGAGI. The sample comprised PBMCs. This TCR was sampled from a woman in her twenties or thirties in good health and CMV-seropositive. The chain recombines TRBV6-5 with TRBJ2-1; D perhaps matches TRBD1 (6 bases). The CDR3 coding sequence is TGTGCCAGCAGCTCCGGGACACGGTACAATGAGCAGTTCTTC. This encodes CASSSGTRYNEQFF.